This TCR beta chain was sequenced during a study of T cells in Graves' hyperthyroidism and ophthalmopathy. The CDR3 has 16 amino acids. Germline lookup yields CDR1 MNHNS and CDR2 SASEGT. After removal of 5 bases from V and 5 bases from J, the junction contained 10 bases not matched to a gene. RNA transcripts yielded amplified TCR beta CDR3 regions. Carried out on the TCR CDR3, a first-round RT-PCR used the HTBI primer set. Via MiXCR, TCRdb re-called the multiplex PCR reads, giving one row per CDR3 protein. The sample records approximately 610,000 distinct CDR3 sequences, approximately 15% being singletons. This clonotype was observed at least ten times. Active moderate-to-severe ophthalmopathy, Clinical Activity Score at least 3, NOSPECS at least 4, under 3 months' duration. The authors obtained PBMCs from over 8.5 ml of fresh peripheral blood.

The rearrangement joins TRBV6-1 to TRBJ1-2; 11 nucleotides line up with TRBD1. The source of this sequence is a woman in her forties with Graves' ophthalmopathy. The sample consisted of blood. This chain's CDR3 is CASSPHSGQGAYGYTF. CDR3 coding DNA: TGTGCCAGCAGTCCCCATTCCGGACAGGGGGCTTATGGCTACACCTTC.